The 7 T cell receptor beta chains below all came from one sample that was sequenced in a study of response to subunit inactivated influenza vaccine. MiXCR, run by TCRdb on the RT-PCR reads, gives a single entry per CDR3 protein. The sample contains about 520,000 distinct CDR3 sequences, roughly 23% of which appear only once. Sequencing was performed on CD4+ T cells sorted from PBMCs, taken around 5 days after vaccination. The source is a man aged 50-60 years who received an inactivated influenza vaccine.

The V call is TRBV18, the J call TRBJ2-2, with TRBD1 matching over 10 bases. The CDR3 covers 15 residues. The germline gives CDR1 KGHSH, CDR2 LQKENI. V shed 8 bases and J 4 bases; nucleotides not matched to a gene: 7. The CDR3 loop reads CASTGTGAATGELFF. The CDR3 DNA reads TGTGCCAGCACCGGGACAGGGGCGGCCACCGGGGAGCTGTTTTTT.

The rearrangement uses TRBV9 and TRBJ2-2; weak D call: TRBD1 (7 bases). Germline V CDR1 and CDR2: SGDLS, YYNGEE. The V gene lost 0 bases and the J gene lost 7 bases, with 13 bases spanning the gap. CDR3 size: 15 residues. DNA for the CDR3: TGTGCCAGCAGCGTAGGGACAGGCGGGGTCGGGGAGCTGTTTTTT. Its translation: CASSVGTGGVGELFF. Supplemented by reference TRBV9 and TRBJ2-2, the full variable domain reads DSGVTQTPKHLITATGQRVTLRCSPRSGDLSVYWYQQSLDQGLQFLIQYYNGEERAKGNILERFSAQQFPDLHSELNLSSLELGDSALYFCASSVGTGGVGELFFGEGSRLTVL.

Only a few counts were recorded for this clonotype. The chain recombines TRBV6-2 or TRBV6-3 with TRBJ2-7, with TRBD2 identical over 9 bases. J gave up 0 bases and V 4 bases, and 7 bases lay outside the gene matches. The length of the CDR3 is 16 residues. Germline V lookup: CDR1 MNHEY, CDR2 SVGEGT. The chain's CDR3 is CASSFPGTSHSYEQYF. The CDR3, as DNA: TGTGCCAGCAGTTTTCCCGGGACTAGCCACTCCTACGAGCAGTACTTC.

The sample holds a few counts of this clonotype. CDR3 DNA: TGCGCCAGCAGCCACCCGGGACGACGGCTTGACTATGGCTACACCTTC. It encodes CASSHPGRRLDYGYTF. The chain carries TRBV4-1 and TRBJ1-2; a possible D gene is TRBD1 (5 bases). CDR3 length: 16 amino acids. Trimming took off 3 bases at V and 3 bases at J, with 17 bases between the two ends. CDR1 is MGHRA and CDR2 is YSYEKL in the germline V gene.

There are a few counts of this clonotype. This chain joins TRBV6-5 and TRBJ2-5; no clear D gene. CDR1 MNHEY and CDR2 SVGAGI come from the germline V gene. The V end lost 0 bases, the J end lost 4 bases, and 9 bases lay between the germline ends. CDR3 length: 14 residues. For the CDR3, the DNA is TGTGCCAGCAGTTACTCGACTTTGGTAGAGACCCAGTACTTC. Translation: CASSYSTLVETQYF.

The chain uses TRBV10-3 and TRBJ2-5; 10 bases are shared with TRBD2. Germline CDR1 is ENHRY and CDR2 is SYGVKD. The CDR3 covers 15 residues. Trimming took 6 bases from V and 4 from J; bases not matched to a gene: 8. This CDR3 reads CAIRESGGGGETQYF. The CDR3 DNA follows: TGTGCCATCAGAGAGAGCGGGGGGGGCGGAGAGACCCAGTACTTC.

As concerns this clonotype: A read error may account for a junction end that differs from germline. V and J are TRBV29-1 and TRBJ2-5; 9 nucleotides match TRBD1. The J call may be in error: the DNA end matches TRBJ2-1 better. The CDR3 loop spans 13 amino acids. Germline V gene lookup returns CDR1 SQVTM and CDR2 ANQGSEA. This CDR3 is CSVEGQGTETQFF. In DNA, the CDR3 is TGCAGCGTGGAAGGACAGGGGACGGAGACCCAGTTCTTC.